The TCR beta chain under discussion was sequenced for a study of CD8 T cells in ankylosing spondylitis. CDR1 and CDR2 from the germline V gene are SGHAT and FQDESV (reference sequence). The CDR3 covers 12 residues. V was shortened by 8 bases and J by 2 bases, with 9 bases between the two germline ends. One entry per CDR3 protein results from TCRdb running MiXCR on the 5' RACE reads. The table includes approximately 500,000 distinct CDR3 sequences, about 12% detected once. General observations from the study: The study identified a TCR beta motif of several highly homologous variants that appeared characteristic of ankylosing spondylitis blood.

Remarks on this clonotype: Its antigen is unknown.

The TCR sequence derives from a male donor with ankylosing spondylitis. Material for sequencing was blood, either unsorted or a sorted T cell fraction (not recorded which). The rearrangement joins TRBV11-1 to TRBJ1-1, with D hard to call. CDR3 sequence: CASLGPNTEAFF. The CDR3 nucleotides read TGTGCCAGCTTAGGACCCAACACTGAAGCTTTCTTT. Full variable domain (remainder filled in from reference TRBV11-1 and TRBJ1-1): EAEVAQSPRYKITEKSQAVAFWCDPISGHATLYWYRQILGQGPELLVQFQDESVVDDSQLPKDRFSAERLKGVDSTLKIQPAELGDSAMYLCASLGPNTEAFFGQGTRLTVV.